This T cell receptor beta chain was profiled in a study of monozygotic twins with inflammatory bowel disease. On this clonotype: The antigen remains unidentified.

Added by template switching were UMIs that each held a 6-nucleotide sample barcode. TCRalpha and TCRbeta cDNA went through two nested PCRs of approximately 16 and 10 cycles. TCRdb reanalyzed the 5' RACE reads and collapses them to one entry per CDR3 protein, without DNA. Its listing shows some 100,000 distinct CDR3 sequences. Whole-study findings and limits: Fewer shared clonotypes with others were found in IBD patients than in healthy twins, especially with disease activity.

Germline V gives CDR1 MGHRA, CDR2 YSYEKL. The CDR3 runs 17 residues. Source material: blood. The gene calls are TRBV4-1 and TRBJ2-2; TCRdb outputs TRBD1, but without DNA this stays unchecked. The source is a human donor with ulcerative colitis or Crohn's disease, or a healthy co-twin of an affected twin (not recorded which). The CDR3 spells CASSQGGWDRKGGELFF.